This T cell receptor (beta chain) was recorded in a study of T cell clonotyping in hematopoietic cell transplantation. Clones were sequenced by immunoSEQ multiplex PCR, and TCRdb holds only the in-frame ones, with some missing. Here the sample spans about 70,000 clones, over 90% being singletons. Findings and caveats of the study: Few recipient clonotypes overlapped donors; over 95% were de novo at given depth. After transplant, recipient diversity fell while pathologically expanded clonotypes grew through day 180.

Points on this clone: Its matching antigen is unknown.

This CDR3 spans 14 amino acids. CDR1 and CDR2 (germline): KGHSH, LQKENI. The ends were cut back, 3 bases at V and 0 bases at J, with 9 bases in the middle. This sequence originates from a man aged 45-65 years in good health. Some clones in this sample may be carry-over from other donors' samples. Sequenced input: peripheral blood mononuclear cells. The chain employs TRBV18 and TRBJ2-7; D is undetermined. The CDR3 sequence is CASSPTDGSYEQYF. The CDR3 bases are TGTGCCAGCTCACCGACGGACGGCTCCTACGAGCAGTACTTC.